The sequence of this T cell receptor beta chain was determined in a study of cytomegalovirus exposure and HLA in healthy donors (dated by TCRdb to about 2017). At the level of the whole study: According to an earlier analysis of 550 to 750 of the donors, about 179 million T cells yielded 90 million to 140 million unique TCR beta sequences and about 300 Gb of sequence data. Donor age, sex, ethnicity and CMV serostatus were compiled alongside the repertoire data. To predict cytomegalovirus infection status, the study brought together high-throughput TCR immunosequencing, statistical association of individual TCRs with disease status, and machine learning. Genome-wide SNP genotypes for about 60% of the 666 donors were used in a later genetic analysis, which treated that subset as a discovery cohort. HLA typing included class I and class II loci at four-digit resolution. An earlier analysis of roughly 600 of the donors used high-throughput TCR beta sequencing to judge whether each TCR beta V gene segment behaved as functional or pseudogenic. A separate validation cohort of over a hundred different subjects was used in addition to the roughly 700-subject first cohort. The study was designed to test whether signatures of past pathogen exposure could be identified by cataloging public T cell receptors. Among roughly 370 genotyped donors of the cohort, an average of approximately 240,000 unique TCR beta nucleotide sequences were sequenced per donor, around 18% of them non-productive. The number of donors typed differed by locus, with 629-630 for A, B, C, DRB1 and DQB1, roughly 520 for DQA1, about 610 for DPA1, and some 440 for DPB1. A later analysis re-examined previously published TCR beta repertoires from roughly 650 donors and added high-resolution HLA genotyping to investigate patterns of TCR occurrence. The genetic ancestry cluster associated with self-reported Caucasian donors included over 80% of the 398 genotyped donors. An early release that covered more than 550 HLA-typed donors contained approximately 300 gigabases of sequencing data and tens of millions of unique TCR sequences. The T cell repertoires of 666 subjects were profiled by immunosequencing and related to cytomegalovirus serostatus. All discovery cohort repertoires had been generated on a single sequencing platform. The later analysis used no new phenotypic data to find candidate immune exposures, relying instead on TCR beta sequences and their occurrence across donors. Roughly five DR-DQ haplotypes were handled as single units for association and clustering, since linkage in the cohort was strong.

Overall study results and their limits: This cohort had only TCR beta chains sequenced, and the lack of alpha or paired-chain data limited which features could be detected. Three of the identified cytomegalovirus-associated TCR beta chains were confirmed in vitro to be specific for cytomegalovirus antigens. Specific HLA alleles were associated with 15,000 to 20,000 TCR beta sequences at a false discovery rate of 0.05 in a later analysis. Because counts were too low, some 16 rarely observed V segments, including chromosome 9 orphons, were excluded from the earlier analysis of under 650 of the donors. Because some donors lacked HLA typing at each locus, the association tests relied only on the typed subset. Strong co-occurrence of HLA alleles, especially DR and DQ, made assigning TCR associations to individual alleles difficult. The authors suggested that the approach could potentially be generalized to other disease states and immunological phenotypes. The classifier was reported to diagnose cytomegalovirus status with high specificity and sensitivity in both the original and validation cohorts. While some public TCRs were present in many individuals, most TCR sequences turned up only very rarely across donors. A cluster of highly shared sequence variants was judged likely to represent a technical artifact of the sequencing pipeline. In a later analysis, most CMV-associated TCR beta chains were found to appear HLA-restricted, with HLA associations seemingly driven largely by CMV exposure. Compared with the approximately 710-donor mean, donors in an Asian-associated ancestry cluster had fewer N-insertions in productive TCRs, according to a later genetic analysis. In a later analysis, several top co-occurrence clusters were reported to appear linked to parvovirus B19, influenza, CMV and Epstein-Barr virus. An earlier analysis of 587 of the donors showed that most TCR beta V segments appeared in productive rearrangements either about 87% or about 30% of the time, which broadly matched IMGT annotations. Some IMGT-functional V segments, including TRBV6-2 and TRBV6-3, could not be told apart with the 87-base-pair reads, so those segments were excluded. A later analysis found that TCR association rates varied across HLA loci, with DRB1 alleles showing the most associated TCRs and HLA-C alleles the fewest. A further reported finding was that TCR beta sequences accurately predicted the HLA-A and HLA-B alleles for most subjects in the first cohort. Roughly uniform sequencing depth across donors was assumed in presence/absence analyses, although this assumption may not hold. In a later genetic analysis, a missense DCLRE1C variant was associated with V-gene and J-gene trimming of TCR beta chains, and the association was replicated in an independent cohort. Compared with equally common non-associated chains, HLA-associated TCR beta chains in a later analysis were more clonally expanded and had lower generation probabilities. Correlated functional status among segregating V segments might be attributable to linkage disequilibrium, but an unknown experimental factor could not be ruled out. CMV serostatus was the only immune exposure information available for the cohort. A total of 150 to 200 TCR beta chains were listed by the study as associated with cytomegalovirus.

The cohort comprised some 730 healthy bone marrow donors. Cohort members were all nominally healthy when sampled, although unrecorded immune exposures were likely present. The donor was CMV seropositive and was included in the group of some 290 seropositive cohort members. Each donor provided a peripheral blood sample, and peripheral blood mononuclear cells were used for TCR beta sequencing. Genomic DNA extraction from the blood cell samples was performed with the Qiagen DNeasy Blood Extraction Kit. About this clone itself: Its antigen is still unknown.

Libraries were made using the immunoSEQ multiplex PCR assay. For the multiplex PCR, a mixture combining 60 forward primers for TCR Vbeta segments and 13 reverse primers for TCR Jbeta segments was used. Amplification of the CDR3 region of rearranged TCR beta genes was performed with a multiplex PCR assay on genomic DNA. On the Illumina HiSeq System, the amplified TCR beta libraries were sequenced as 87-base-pair reads. The source study handled its data this way. Across the 600 to 700 repertoires, a later analysis counted about 81 million unique TCR beta chains, 8.5 million to 12 million of which were shared by at least two donors. Raw reads were error-corrected and collapsed into unique sequences by a nearest-neighbor algorithm in which closely related sequences were merged to remove PCR and sequencing errors. CDR3 sequences were aligned to IMGT reference sequences to assign V, D and J gene segments. For a sequence to be retained, a match of at least six nucleotides to both a V gene segment and a J gene segment was required. Rearrangements were called productive when the CDR3 lacked stop codons and stayed in frame with V and J; all others were non-productive. CDR3 was defined according to IMGT convention as the region running from the second conserved V-encoded cysteine to the conserved J-encoded phenylalanine. The earlier analysis of about 620 of the donors excluded sequences that lacked an unambiguous match to a single V gene segment. An earlier analysis of 550 to 650 of the donors classified V segments as functional when productive rearrangements were above 56.7% and as segregating when the standard deviation between donors was above 5%. A statistical classification framework was built for diagnosing cytomegalovirus status from the catalog of TCR beta chain sequences. A later analysis assigned V and J genes by comparing TCR nucleotide sequences with IMGT/GENE-DB human TR gene sequences. Using the TCRdist pipeline, a later analysis assigned CDR3 sequences along with most-parsimonious VDJ recombination scenarios. In a later analysis, each TCR beta chain was defined by its CDR3 amino acid sequence together with its V-gene family, and reads lacking a unique V-gene family were excluded. A later analysis removed 450 to 600 highly shared, low-generation-probability nucleotide sequences to deal with suspected cross-contamination and a sequencing artifact. In a later analysis, a clonal expansion index for each public chain was calculated from normalized within-repertoire ranks of inferred template counts. In a later analysis, generation probabilities were computed using a VDJ recombination model fitted to out-of-frame rearrangements, and the results were checked against IGoR. Hypergeometric tests were used in a later analysis to score TCR-TCR, TCR-HLA and TCR-CMV co-occurrence, with a repertoire-size bias correction applied to the TCR pairs. A later analysis estimated false discovery rates by permuting HLA or CMV assignments 20 times. In a later analysis, co-occurring TCRs were grouped using DBSCAN, and TCRdist sequence similarity was added for clustering within HLA-allele-positive subsets. For co-occurrence clustering, repertoires with fewer than 30,000 or more than 120,000 public chains were excluded, along with about five repertoires with anomalous nucleotide sharing. TCRdb mirrors the immuneACCESS table, restricted to in-frame sequences. Some clones are absent from its copies; in checked studies, under half trace to an unresolved V gene, and the reason for the others is unknown. The V and J calls and clone size are taken from that table; D and trimming were inferred from the DNA. This sample's table carries some 130,000 clones. 1.5% to 2% of the sample is taken by the ten largest.

The CDR3 covers 10 residues, taking in both the cysteine and the phenylalanine. Only the CDR3 region is kept as DNA, spanning 30 bases read in frame from base 1. Sequences SNHLY (CDR1) and FYNNEI (CDR2) are obtained from the germline V gene. V loses 8 bases of germline sequence and J loses 7 bases, and the interval between the two ends is 6 bases. The TCR was taken from a woman between 40 and 55 years old in good health and CMV-seropositive. The specimen sequenced was PBMCs. The sequence links TRBV2 to TRBJ2-4, with TRBD2 perhaps the D gene, on 5 matching bases. CDR3 loop: CASGENIQYF. At the DNA level, the sequence is TGTGCCAGCGGGGAGAACATTCAGTACTTC.